Below are 19 T cell receptor beta chains sequenced from a single sample in a study of OX40 agonist ivuxolimab in advanced cancers. Library method: the immunoSEQ multiplex PCR assay. TCRdb took this table from immuneACCESS and kept in-frame rearrangements with V and J called. Such tables lack part of the clones; where checked against another copy, unresolved V genes explain under half of the gap, and the rest is unexplained. The sample includes more than 75,000 clones, with about 85% observed a single time. 0.99% of the sample goes to the ten largest clones. The source was CD4+ or CD8+ T cells sorted from blood, collected in a trial of the OX40 agonist ivuxolimab. These receptors were collected from an adult with an advanced solid tumor such as melanoma, head and neck, liver or kidney cancer.

The V gene is TRBV19, the J gene TRBJ1-1; TRBD1 agrees at 9 bases. Germline V gene data show CDR1 as LNHDA and CDR2 as SQIVND (reference sequence). This CDR3 is 14 amino acids long. J lost 5 bases, V lost 7 bases, and 8 bases had no gene match. For the CDR3, the DNA is TGTGCCAGTACCGACCGGGACAGGGTAACTGAAGCTTTCTTT. Its translation: CASTDRDRVTEAFF. Complete variable domain (other parts from reference TRBV19 and TRBJ1-1): DGGITQSPKYLFRKEGQNVTLSCEQNLNHDAMYWYRQDPGQGLRLIYYSQIVNDFQKGDIAEGYSVSREKKESFPLTVTSAQKNPTAFYLCASTDRDRVTEAFFGQGTRLTVV.

The chain has TRBV20-1 and TRBJ2-7; D unresolved. V was shortened by 0 bases and J by 7 bases, with 7 bases between the two germline ends. The CDR3 contains 11 residues. The germline V gene has CDR1 DFQATT and CDR2 SNEGSKA (reference sequence). The CDR3 region is CSARDQTEQYF. CDR3 DNA: TGCAGTGCTAGAGATCAGACAGAGCAGTACTTC.

The chain combines TRBV5-1 with TRBJ2-7, with a weak D call TRBD2 (6 bases). The V end was cut by 0 bases, the J end by 1 base, with 17 bases between. The CDR3 loop spans 17 amino acids. The germline V gene encodes CDR1 SGHRS and CDR2 YFSETQ. The CDR3 here is CASSLAPAGKGSYEQYF. CDR3 in DNA: TGCGCCAGCAGCTTGGCGCCGGCGGGGAAGGGATCCTACGAGCAGTACTTC.

The chain combines TRBV5-1 with TRBJ2-7; 9 bases match TRBD1. Germline loops: CDR1 SGHRS, CDR2 YFSETQ. V lost 5 bases, J lost 3 bases, and 9 bases stayed unmatched. The CDR3 has 15 residues. The CDR3 protein is CASRRSGQGNYEQYF. DNA of the CDR3: TGCGCCAGCAGGCGTTCGGGACAGGGAAACTACGAGCAGTACTTC.

V is TRBV5-1 and J is TRBJ1-4; D is unresolved. The germline V gene has CDR1 SGHRS and CDR2 YFSETQ. Trimming removed 0 bases from V and 8 bases from J, with 14 bases in between. The CDR3 has 15 residues. The CDR3 region is CASSLVGQEGEKLFF. The CDR3 DNA sequence: TGCGCCAGCAGCTTGGTGGGCCAAGAGGGAGAAAAACTGTTTTTT.

This chain links TRBV11-2 with TRBJ2-2, with D tentatively TRBD2 (7 bases). With 5 bases removed from V and 5 bases from J, the gap between germline ends came to 21 bases. The CDR3 runs to 17 residues. From germline, CDR1 is SGHAT and CDR2 FQNNGV. CDR3 nucleotide sequence: TGTGCCAGCAGCCCCCCGGGGGGCAACGCGGTTACCGGGGAGCTGTTTTTT. Protein sequence: CASSPPGGNAVTGELFF.

The J gene is TRBJ2-5, the V gene TRBV9; tentative D call: TRBD1 (5 bases). Per germline, CDR1 SGDLS and CDR2 YYNGEE. Trimming cost V 0 bases and J 1 base, with 13 bases left between them. The CDR3 is 16 amino acids. The CDR3 DNA reads TGTGCCAGCAGCGTAGGGTGGCAGGGCGGCCAAGAGACCCAGTACTTC. Residues: CASSVGWQGGQETQYF.

The rearrangement joins TRBV7-8 to TRBJ2-7, with TRBD1 matching over 8 bases. Germline CDR1 SGHVS, CDR2 FQNEAQ. The trim removed 1 base at V and 3 bases at J, leaving 11 bases unmatched. There are 17 residues in the CDR3. DNA for the CDR3: TGTGCCAGCAGCTTAGAGGACAGGGCTGTGGTTCGCTACGAGCAGTACTTC. It specifies CASSLEDRAVVRYEQYF.

A note on this clone: Other DNA sequences from this sample encode an identical CDR3 as well. The V call is TRBV5-4, the J call TRBJ1-1; TRBD1 aligns across 8 bases. CDR1 is SGHNT, CDR2 YYREEE, per germline (reference sequence). This CDR3 spans 14 amino acids. V was pared by 2 bases and J by 3 bases, with 3 bases of the junction left unmatched. The CDR3 DNA reads TGTGCCAGCAGCTTAGACAGGGGAGACACTGAAGCTTTCTTT. Encoded protein: CASSLDRGDTEAFF.

This clone occurred once. The V gene is TRBV2, the J gene TRBJ2-6; D is ambiguous. Between the trimmed V and J ends, which lost 4 bases and 0 bases, there was a span of 4 bases. This CDR3 is 14 amino acids long. Germline CDR1 SNHLY, CDR2 FYNNEI. The CDR3 DNA follows: TGTGCCAGCAGTGGTAACTCTGGGGCCAACGTCCTGACTTTC. Translating it yields CASSGNSGANVLTF.

This chain uses TRBV6-1 with TRBJ1-2; the D gene is possibly TRBD1 (6 bases). V shed 7 bases and J shed 5 bases, with 20 bases lying between them. The germline gives CDR1 MNHNS, CDR2 SASEGT. The CDR3 extends over 15 amino acids. The CDR3: CASTPGDSTYYGYTF. CDR3 coding DNA: TGTGCCAGCACTCCAGGGGACTCTACATATTATGGCTACACCTTC.

The genes are TRBV7-3 and TRBJ1-5; D is uncertain. The CDR3 has 13 residues. V was cut by 5 bases and J by 0 bases, with 5 bases left in between. Germline CDR1 is SGHTA and CDR2 is FQGTGA. Here the CDR3 DNA reads TGTGCCAGCAGCCTTAATAGCAATCAGCCCCAGCATTTT. Translation gives CASSLNSNQPQHF. The full variable domain, rest sourced from reference TRBV7-3 and TRBJ1-5, is GAGVSQTPSNKVTEKGKYVELRCDPISGHTALYWYRQSLGQGPEFLIYFQGTGAADDSGLPNDRFFAVRPEGSVSTLKIQRTERGDSAVYLCASSLNSNQPQHFGDGTRLSIL.

The chain uses TRBV5-4 and TRBJ2-2; no definite D call. This CDR3 contains 13 residues. CDR1 is SGHNT, CDR2 YYREEE, per germline (reference sequence). Trimming pared 4 bases from V and 6 bases from J, leaving 10 bases between. Here the CDR3 DNA reads TGTGCCAGCAGCACCACAAAGCCCGGGGAGCTGTTTTTT. Its protein is CASSTTKPGELFF.

This sequence joins TRBV5-8 and TRBJ2-3; the D is unclear. The CDR3 has 11 amino acids. Deletions cut 4 bases from V and 4 bases from J, with 4 bases between. The germline CDR1 and CDR2 sequences are SGHTS and YDEGEE. The CDR3 sequence: CASSQADTQYF. The CDR3 bases are TGTGCCAGCAGCCAGGCAGATACGCAGTATTTT.

The chain has TRBV4-1 and TRBJ1-1, with 12 bases that match TRBD1. This CDR3 region has 17 residues. Germline lookup yields CDR1 MGHRA and CDR2 YSYEKL. With V trimmed by 2 bases and J by 1 base, 5 bases remained unmatched. CDR3: CASSQPGQGARNTEAFF. The CDR3 DNA reads as TGCGCCAGCAGCCAACCGGGACAGGGGGCGCGGAACACTGAAGCTTTCTTT.

The V call is TRBV9, the J call TRBJ1-5; D is possibly TRBD1 (6 bases). V gave up 0 bases and J gave up 8 bases, with 12 bases separating them. Germline CDR1 and CDR2: SGDLS and YYNGEE. The CDR3 length is 14 residues. CDR3 nucleotide sequence: TGTGCCAGCAGCGTAGGAGGGGGGGTAGAGCCCCAGCATTTT. Translation gives CASSVGGGVEPQHF.

CDR3 residues: CASRATGGDTEAFF. The CDR3 DNA sequence: TGTGCCAGCAGGGCCACAGGGGGTGATACTGAAGCTTTCTTT. The V call is TRBV6-1, the J call TRBJ1-1, with TRBD1 identical over 8 bases. Germline values: CDR1 MNHNS, CDR2 SASEGT. With V trimmed by 6 bases and J by 5 bases, 8 bases remained unmatched. The CDR3 loop spans 14 amino acids.

The table lists this clone with a few counts. This chain connects TRBV9 to TRBJ2-3; either TRBD1 or TRBD2 may fit D (5 bases each). The CDR3 is made up of 15 amino acids. The germline V gene has CDR1 SGDLS and CDR2 YYNGEE. Trimming removed 3 bases at V and 0 bases at J, with 11 bases between. The CDR3 is CASSGGTPSTDTQYF. CDR3 coding DNA: TGTGCCAGCAGCGGTGGGACGCCGAGCACAGATACGCAGTATTTT.

The chain links TRBV18 to TRBJ2-5; 7 bases align to TRBD1. The CDR3 runs 14 residues. The germline CDR1 and CDR2 sequences are KGHSH and LQKENI. Trimming cost V 5 bases and J 1 base; bases outside gene matches: 4. The CDR3 region is CASSSGQVQETQYF. Here the CDR3 DNA reads TGTGCCAGCTCATCTGGACAGGTCCAAGAGACCCAGTACTTC.